The 2 T cell receptor beta chains presented below share a single source sample, sequenced in a study of identical twins. TCRdb reanalysed the 5' RACE reads using MiXCR and keeps one entry per CDR3 protein. In the table there are about 330,000 distinct CDR3 sequences, 10% to 15% of which are singletons. A further study also used this sample, focusing on yellow fever vaccine responses in identical twins.

The material sequenced was CD8+ T cells sorted from blood. These receptors were taken from a woman under 30 in good health.

The chain combines TRBV5-1 with TRBJ2-2; D possibly corresponds to TRBD2 (5 bases). Trimming took 1 base from V and 4 from J, leaving 8 bases between them. Germline V gene data show CDR1 as SGHRS and CDR2 as YFSETQ. The CDR3 has 14 amino acids. The CDR3 nucleotides are TGCGCCAGCAGCTTGACTAGTCCCACCGGGGAGCTGTTTTTT. Amino acids: CASSLTSPTGELFF.

This chain joins TRBV4-1 and TRBJ1-5, with unresolved D. The CDR3 is 16 residues long. With 3 bases removed from V and 7 bases from J, the gap between germline ends came to 19 bases. Germline V gene data show CDR1 as MGHRA and CDR2 as YSYEKL. CDR3 DNA: TGCGCCAGCAGCCACTGGCCCATTTTCGATGGACAGCCCCAGCATTTT. It translates to CASSHWPIFDGQPQHF.